In its sample, the clone carrying this TCR beta chain was seen many times. Its cognate antigen is unknown. This record belongs to a study of identical twins. Study-level points and caveats: Out-of-frame TCR alpha sharing in monozygotic twins exceeded recombination model predictions.

Via MiXCR, TCRdb re-called the 5' RACE reads, giving one row per CDR3 protein. The table records fewer than 250,000 distinct CDR3 sequences, 7.5% of them present only once. The same specimen was also included in a second study, on yellow fever vaccine responses in identical twins.

The specimen sequenced was CD8+ T cells sorted from blood. The sequence was obtained from a woman aged 18-29 years in good health.

CDR3 nucleotide sequence: TGTGCCAGCAGTTCCTCCCCCCAGCCCCAGCATTTT. Translated: CASSSSPQPQHF. The chain carries TRBV12-3 or TRBV12-4 and TRBJ1-5; D ambiguous. CDR3 size: 12 residues. V lost 4 bases to trimming and J lost 7 bases, with 8 bases between them.